The 13 T cell receptor beta chains below come from one sample, sequenced in a study of blood T cell repertoires in COVID-19. The method was immunoSEQ multiplex PCR; TCRdb's version includes in-frame clones alone and lacks a portion of them. The table includes about 200,000 clones, just under 85% detected once. Sequenced input: peripheral blood. Source of these receptors: a man in his 60s with COVID-19, enrolled during active disease.

V gene TRBV6-5 combines with J gene TRBJ2-2; TRBD2 might be the D (7 bases). The germline V gene encodes CDR1 MNHEY and CDR2 SVGAGI. V was clipped by 6 bases and J by 3 bases, with 14 bases between them. The CDR3 consists of 15 residues. CDR3 nucleotide sequence: TGTGCCAGCAGGGTTACAGGGAGGGACACCGGGGAGCTGTTTTTT. This codes for CASRVTGRDTGELFF.

The chain uses TRBV7-6 and TRBJ2-7; 12 nucleotides match TRBD1. This CDR3 region has 15 residues. V lost 2 bases and J lost 5; bases outside the gene matches: 4. Germline-derived CDR1 and CDR2 are SGHVS and FNYEAQ. Here the CDR3 DNA reads TGTGCCAGCAGCTTAAGGGGGACAGGGGGCGACGAGCAGTACTTC. Its protein is CASSLRGTGGDEQYF.

The chain employs TRBV28 and TRBJ2-7, with 7 positions matching TRBD1. The germline gives CDR1 MDHEN, CDR2 SYDVKM. J was trimmed by 0 bases and V by 6 bases; bases with no gene match: 8. The CDR3 consists of 15 residues. The CDR3 protein is CASSPLTGFSYEQYF. DNA of the CDR3: TGTGCCAGCAGCCCCTTGACAGGGTTCTCCTACGAGCAGTACTTC.

The V gene is TRBV28, the J gene TRBJ1-1, with no clear D. CDR1 is MDHEN and CDR2 is SYDVKM in the germline V gene. With 2 bases removed from V and 8 bases from J, the gap between germline ends came to 12 bases. This CDR3 comprises 13 residues. The CDR3: CASSLVTVSEAFF. Written as DNA, the CDR3 is TGTGCCAGCAGTTTAGTCACGGTGTCGGAAGCTTTCTTT.

V and J are TRBV30 and TRBJ2-1, with 13 bases matching TRBD2. V shed 7 bases and J 6 bases; nucleotides not matched to a gene: 6. The CDR3 sequence is 14 residues long. Germline V gene sequence: CDR1 GTSNPN, CDR2 SVGIG (reference sequence). This CDR3 reads CASPGLAGANEQFF. The CDR3 DNA reads TGTGCCTCCCCCGGACTAGCGGGAGCCAATGAGCAGTTCTTC.

V and J are TRBV6-5 and TRBJ1-1; tentative D call: TRBD1 (6 bases). From germline, CDR1 is MNHEY and CDR2 SVGAGI. V lost 5 bases and J 8 bases, leaving 15 bases between the germline ends. The CDR3 loop spans 13 amino acids. CDR3 sequence reads: CASSPITGTEAFF. The CDR3 nucleotides are TGTGCCAGCAGTCCAATCACAGGGACCGAAGCTTTCTTT.

This rearrangement joins TRBV15 to TRBJ2-1; TRBD2 aligns across 8 bases. With 5 bases clipped from V and 5 bases from J, the junction kept 5 bases outside the gene matches. The CDR3 is 14 amino acids. Germline V gene lookup returns CDR1 LNHNV and CDR2 YYDKDF (reference sequence). The CDR3 region is CATSGQRGNNEQFF. In DNA form, the CDR3 reads TGTGCCACCAGCGGGCAGCGGGGGAACAATGAGCAGTTCTTC.

The genes are TRBV10-3 and TRBJ2-3, with 7 bases fitting TRBD1. Trimming at V came to 6 bases and at J to 10 bases, leaving 7 bases not matched to a gene. Germline V gene sequence: CDR1 ENHRY, CDR2 SYGVKD. The CDR3 consists of 12 residues. The CDR3 bases are TGTGCCATCAGCGCCCCCCAGGGGGCGCAGTATTTT. Its protein product is CAISAPQGAQYF.

This clone was detected once. This chain joins TRBV9 and TRBJ2-5; 11 bases fit TRBD2. The germline gives CDR1 SGDLS, CDR2 YYNGEE. This CDR3 is 16 amino acids long. J was trimmed by 1 base and V by 2 bases; bases with no gene match: 4. The CDR3: CASSVSGTSGQETQYF. The CDR3 DNA reads TGTGCCAGCAGCGTTTCCGGGACTAGCGGCCAAGAGACCCAGTACTTC.

The CDR3, as DNA: TGTGCCAGCAGTACAGGGGTTCGGGAGCCCCAGCATTTT. Translated, it gives CASSTGVREPQHF. The chain joins TRBV9 to TRBJ1-5; TRBD1 matches at 7 bases. Germline V gene data show CDR1 as SGDLS and CDR2 as YYNGEE. Trimming at V came to 5 bases and at J to 8 bases, leaving 7 bases not matched to a gene. This CDR3 region has 13 residues.

The CDR3 protein is CASSERPRADTEAFF. The CDR3 DNA is TGTGCCAGCAGTGAAAGACCGCGGGCGGACACTGAAGCTTTCTTT. The chain has TRBV6-1 and TRBJ1-1; D is uncertain. The CDR3 has 15 amino acids. Germline values: CDR1 MNHNS, CDR2 SASEGT. The germline V and J ends were trimmed by 2 bases and 3 bases, with 13 bases remaining between them.

The V and J genes are TRBV5-6 and TRBJ1-1; 8 bases are a match to TRBD1. V lost 7 bases, J lost 6 bases, and 5 bases stayed unmatched. Germline CDR1 and CDR2: SGHDT and YYEEEE. The CDR3 covers 12 residues. The CDR3 here is CASRGTGAEAFF. The CDR3 bases are TGTGCCAGCCGCGGGACAGGCGCTGAAGCTTTCTTT. Using reference TRBV5-6 and TRBJ1-1 for the parts outside the CDR3, the full variable domain is DAGVTQSPTHLIKTRGQQVTLRCSPKSGHDTVSWYQQALGQGPQFIFQYYEEEERQRGNFPDRFSGHQFPNYSSELNVNALLLGDSALYLCASRGTGAEAFFGQGTRLTVV.

The gene calls are TRBV6-2 or TRBV6-3 and TRBJ1-2, with 9 bases that match TRBD1. The ends lost 2 bases at V and 5 bases at J; junction bases unmatched: 9. The CDR3 contains 16 residues. Germline values: CDR1 MNHEY, CDR2 SVGEGT. Here the CDR3 DNA reads TGTGCCAGCAGTTACCCCTCCGGGACAGGGAATTATGGCTACACCTTC. It codes for CASSYPSGTGNYGYTF.